These 27 T cell receptor beta chains came from one sample sequenced in a study of T cell responses to AZD1222 COVID-19 vaccine. Produced via immunoSEQ multiplex PCR; TCRdb's table is partial and in-frame only. The sample has roughly 150,000 clones; 90% to 95% are singletons. The input for sequencing was peripheral blood, taken on day 0 of AZD1222 vaccination. The receptors originated from an adult in good health.

The gene calls are TRBV6-5 and TRBJ1-2, with 8 bases fitting TRBD1. After removal of 10 bases from V and 3 bases from J, the junction contained 7 bases not matched to a gene. This CDR3 has 13 amino acids. The V gene's germline CDR1 is MNHEY and CDR2 SVGAGI. The CDR3 DNA sequence: TGTGCCACCTCGCAGGGGGCGGACTATGGCTACACCTTC. Translation gives CATSQGADYGYTF.

In DNA form, the CDR3 reads TGTGCCAGCAGTTTATGGCCCTCCGCCCTCCACTTT. It yields the protein CASSLWPSALHF. V gene TRBV27 combines with J gene TRBJ1-6; D gene unclear. V shed 1 base and J shed 14 bases, with 9 bases lying between them. CDR1 and CDR2 from the germline V gene are MNHEY and SMNVEV (reference sequence). CDR3 length equals 12 residues.

V and J are TRBV5-1 and TRBJ2-7; 13 bases match TRBD2. Germline CDR1 reads SGHRS; CDR2 reads YFSETQ. The CDR3 runs 15 residues. V was pared by 4 bases and J by 4 bases, with 5 bases of the junction left unmatched. The CDR3 DNA reads TGCGCCAGCAGCCGGACTAGCGGGAGTAATTACGAGCAGTACTTC. Protein product: CASSRTSGSNYEQYF.

In this sample, this clone turned up once. The chain links TRBV5-1 to TRBJ2-2; 10 bases agree with TRBD1. The CDR3 loop spans 15 amino acids. Looked up from germline, CDR1 is SGHRS and CDR2 is YFSETQ. J was trimmed by 7 bases and V by 1 base; bases with no gene match: 4. This CDR3 reads CASSLWTGGIGELFF. Here the CDR3 DNA reads TGCGCCAGCAGCTTGTGGACAGGGGGGATCGGGGAGCTGTTTTTT.

This chain joins TRBV5-4 and TRBJ2-7; 7 positions agree with TRBD1. The V and J ends lost 4 bases and 4 bases, in that order; junction bases with no gene match: 8. Germline V lookup: CDR1 SGHNT, CDR2 YYREEE (reference sequence). This CDR3 spans 14 amino acids. The CDR3 loop reads CASSLGTAKYEQYF. CDR3 in DNA: TGTGCCAGCAGCCTCGGGACAGCTAAATACGAGCAGTACTTC.

The V gene is TRBV10-1, the J gene TRBJ2-7, with D uncertain. In germline, CDR1 is WNHNN, CDR2 SYGVQD (reference sequence). Trimming stripped 5 bases from V and 0 bases from J, with 11 bases between. The CDR3 is made up of 14 amino acids. The CDR3 spells CASSPRPGSYEQYF. As DNA, the CDR3 is TGCGCCAGCAGTCCCAGACCGGGCTCCTACGAGCAGTACTTC.

The V and J genes are TRBV5-4 and TRBJ2-3, with TRBD1 matching over 8 bases. V was pared by 3 bases and J by 1 base, with 7 bases of the junction left unmatched. Germline values: CDR1 SGHNT, CDR2 YYREEE (reference sequence). This CDR3 has 16 residues. The CDR3 loop reads CASSSGTGPGTDTQYF. Written as DNA, the CDR3 is TGTGCCAGCAGCTCTGGGACAGGCCCCGGCACAGATACGCAGTATTTT.

The chain uses TRBV7-2 and TRBJ2-1, with a tentative D call TRBD2 (7 bases). This CDR3 is 15 amino acids long. V lost 5 bases and J 3 bases, leaving 14 bases between the germline ends. CDR1 is SGHTA and CDR2 is FQGNSA in the germline V gene. The CDR3 reads CASSPGEGLYNEQFF. The CDR3 region has the DNA TGTGCCAGCAGCCCAGGGGAGGGTCTCTACAATGAGCAGTTCTTC.

The chain is built from TRBV7-8 and TRBJ1-3; D remains unclear. Germline CDR1 and CDR2: SGHVS and FQNEAQ. The CDR3 has 12 amino acids. V lost 5 bases to trimming and J lost 5 bases, with 7 bases between them. This chain's CDR3 is CASSLGRNTIYF. The CDR3 region has the DNA TGTGCCAGCAGCCTGGGGAGAAACACCATATATTTT.

The chain has TRBV19 and TRBJ1-6; D not resolved. Germline V gene lookup returns CDR1 LNHDA and CDR2 SQIVND (reference sequence). The CDR3 is made up of 13 amino acids. Trimming removed 10 bases from V and 2 bases from J, with 9 bases in between. The CDR3 loop is CATRSAYNSPLHF. The CDR3 DNA reads as TGTGCCACCCGGTCGGCCTATAATTCACCCCTCCACTTT.

This chain joins TRBV6-2 or TRBV6-3 and TRBJ2-3; D is uncertain. CDR1 and CDR2 (germline): MNHEY, SVGEGT. V was clipped by 4 bases and J by 4 bases, with 9 bases between them. The CDR3 consists of 13 residues. The CDR3 DNA is TGTGCCAGCAGTTGGACGGGTCCAGATACGCAGTATTTT. This sequence encodes CASSWTGPDTQYF.

This sequence joins TRBV9 and TRBJ2-5; D gene uncertain. This CDR3 contains 13 residues. In germline, CDR1 is SGDLS, CDR2 YYNGEE. Trimming removed 0 bases at V and 2 bases at J, with 5 bases between. The CDR3 is CASSVEPQETQYF. CDR3 bases: TGTGCCAGCAGCGTAGAGCCACAAGAGACCCAGTACTTC.

Only one count was recorded for this clone. This chain links TRBV11-2 with TRBJ2-7; TRBD1 or TRBD2 may be the D gene (5 bases each). Germline V gene data show CDR1 as SGHAT and CDR2 as FQNNGV. V was cut by 5 bases and J by 7 bases, with 21 bases left in between. The CDR3 runs 15 residues. This chain's CDR3 is CASSPVGRRSLEQYF. The CDR3 nucleotides read TGTGCCAGCAGCCCGGTGGGGCGGAGGAGTTTGGAGCAGTACTTC. Complete variable domain (other parts from reference TRBV11-2 and TRBJ2-7): EAGVAQSPRYKIIEKRQSVAFWCNPISGHATLYWYQQILGQGPKLLIQFQNNGVVDDSQLPKDRFSAERLKGVDSTLKIQPAKLEDSAVYLCASSPVGRRSLEQYFGPGTRLTVT.

V and J are TRBV3-1 (or the pseudogene TRBV3-2) and TRBJ1-2; 8 positions agree with TRBD1. The CDR3 runs to 14 residues. The germline gives CDR1 LGHDT, CDR2 YNNKEL (reference sequence). After removal of 6 bases from V and 1 base from J, the junction contained 4 bases not matched to a gene. This CDR3 is CASSPTGVNYGYTF. CDR3 bases: TGTGCCAGCAGTCCGACAGGGGTTAACTATGGCTACACCTTC.

V and J are TRBV6-6 and TRBJ2-7; 10 bases agree with TRBD2. CDR1 MNHNY and CDR2 SVGAGI come from the germline V gene (reference sequence). The junction had 6 bases not matched to a gene; V was cut back by 0 bases and J by 4 bases. CDR3 length: 16 residues. The CDR3 reads CASSYSPSGRRYEQYF. The CDR3 DNA sequence: TGTGCCAGCAGTTACTCGCCTAGCGGGAGACGGTACGAGCAGTACTTC.

CDR3 nucleotide sequence: TGCAGCGCATACCGAGCGGGGGCGGATACGCAGTATTTT. It translates to CSAYRAGADTQYF. The V and J genes are TRBV29-1 and TRBJ2-3; 8 bases line up with TRBD2. The ends lost 7 bases at V and 6 bases at J; junction bases unmatched: 9. Per the germline V gene, CDR1 is SQVTM and CDR2 is ANQGSEA. The CDR3 extends over 13 amino acids.

The chain has TRBV9 and TRBJ2-5; TRBD1 aligns across 9 bases. V gave up 5 bases and J gave up 4 bases; unmatched junction bases: 12. The germline CDR1 and CDR2 sequences are SGDLS and YYNGEE. The CDR3 runs 16 residues. Here the CDR3 reads CASSRTGTGLGETQYF. As DNA, the CDR3 is TGTGCCAGCAGTCGTACCGGGACAGGGCTCGGAGAGACCCAGTACTTC.

The chain combines TRBV7-2 with TRBJ2-1; 7 bases agree with TRBD2. Germline assignment: CDR1 SGHTA and CDR2 FQGNSA. Trimming at V came to 1 base and at J to 9 bases, leaving 9 bases not matched to a gene. CDR3 length: 15 residues. CDR3 sequence (DNA): TGTGCCAGCAGCTTAGGCGGCATGACGGGAGGTGAGCAGTTCTTC. Translation: CASSLGGMTGGEQFF. Supplemented by reference TRBV7-2 and TRBJ2-1, the full variable domain reads GAGVSQSPSNKVTEKGKDVELRCDPISGHTALYWYRQSLGQGLEFLIYFQGNSAPDKSGLPSDRFSAERTGGSVSTLTIQRTQQEDSAVYLCASSLGGMTGGEQFFGPGTRLTVL.

The V call is TRBV27, the J call TRBJ1-5; tentatively, D is TRBD1 (5 bases). The CDR3 is 12 residues long. Trimming removed 8 bases from V and 5 bases from J, with 10 bases in between. The germline V gene has CDR1 MNHEY and CDR2 SMNVEV (reference sequence). DNA of the CDR3: TGTGCCAGCCTTACAGGTGATCAGCCCCAGCATTTT. Encoded protein: CASLTGDQPQHF.

V gene TRBV28 combines with J gene TRBJ2-3; 9 nucleotides match TRBD1. The V gene's germline CDR1 is MDHEN and CDR2 SYDVKM. The length of the CDR3 is 17 residues. Losses at the gene ends were 6 bases for V and 2 bases for J; bases not matched to a gene: 12. The CDR3 DNA follows: TGTGCCAGCAGCCCGCCCGGGTGGGACAGGGCCACAGATACGCAGTATTTT. Translation: CASSPPGWDRATDTQYF.

This chain joins TRBV9 and TRBJ2-7, with 8 bases matching TRBD1. Unmatched junction bases numbered 2, after V lost 2 bases and J lost 7 bases. The germline CDR1 and CDR2 sequences are SGDLS and YYNGEE. CDR3 size: 12 residues. DNA of the CDR3: TGTGCCAGCAGCGTCACAGGGGGGGAGCAGTACTTC. It specifies CASSVTGGEQYF.

The rearrangement links TRBV28 to TRBJ1-5; D remains ambiguous. Germline V gene lookup returns CDR1 MDHEN and CDR2 SYDVKM. CDR3 length: 13 residues. The V end was cut by 4 bases, the J end by 4 bases, with 8 bases between. The CDR3 nucleotides read TGTGCCAGCAGTTCGGCCCTTAATCAGCCCCAGCATTTT. This translates into CASSSALNQPQHF.

A remark on this clone: This sample also contains other DNA sequences that code for the same CDR3. The chain uses TRBV7-9 and TRBJ1-1, with D unresolved. V was clipped by 1 base and J by 1 base, with 4 bases between them. Germline V gene sequence: CDR1 SEHNR, CDR2 FQNEAQ (reference sequence). This CDR3 contains 13 residues. The CDR3 DNA follows: TGTGCCAGCAGCTTAGATTCGAACACTGAAGCTTTCTTT. It specifies CASSLDSNTEAFF.

The chain recombines TRBV24-1 with TRBJ1-6; no definite D call. This CDR3 has 17 residues. The V gene lost 1 base and the J gene lost 4 bases, with 13 bases spanning the gap. Germline V gene sequence: CDR1 KGHDR, CDR2 SFDVKD. DNA of the CDR3: TGTGCCACCAGTGATTTCTCTCCTTCATATTATAATTCACCCCTCCACTTT. It yields the protein CATSDFSPSYYNSPLHF.

CDR3 loop: CASSITTQGSGTDTQYF. DNA for the CDR3: TGTGCCAGTAGTATAACGACACAGGGATCTGGCACAGATACGCAGTATTTT. The V and J genes are TRBV19 and TRBJ2-3; tentative D call: TRBD1 (6 bases). The V gene's germline CDR1 is LNHDA and CDR2 SQIVND (reference sequence). The V gene lost 2 bases and the J gene lost 1 base, with 16 bases spanning the gap. The CDR3 is 17 residues long.

The rearrangement links TRBV5-1 to TRBJ1-2; tentative D call: TRBD1 (6 bases). CDR3 length equals 14 residues. V was pared by 0 bases and J by 5 bases, with 11 bases between. CDR1 SGHRS and CDR2 YFSETQ come from the germline V gene. The CDR3 coding sequence is TGCGCCAGCAGCTTGGATGGCAGGGGTTATGGCTACACCTTC. Its protein product is CASSLDGRGYGYTF.

V usage is TRBV11-3 and J usage is TRBJ2-7; D is ambiguous. This CDR3 has 12 amino acids. The germline V gene encodes CDR1 SGHNT and CDR2 YENEEA. The germline V and J ends were trimmed by 1 base and 6 bases, with 7 bases remaining between them. The CDR3 loop reads CASSLGSGEQYF. CDR3 nucleotides: TGTGCCAGCAGCTTAGGGTCGGGCGAGCAGTACTTC.